This note documents a single TCR beta chain sequence. No antigen is known for it. This specimen comes from a study of cytomegalovirus exposure and HLA in healthy donors. In the study overall: Tens of millions of unique TCRs, all from HLA-typed donors, were included in an early release of the data.

Study outcomes and limitations: Later analysis identified a missense DCLRE1C variant that was linked to TCR beta V- and J-gene trimming.

60 Vbeta and 13 Jbeta primers were used in PCR. Produced via immunoSEQ multiplex PCR; TCRdb's table is partial and in-frame only. The sample gives about 240,000 clones, 75% to 85% of which show up once; under 8% is in the top ten. Sequenced material: PBMCs. The TCR comes from a woman in her fifties or sixties in good health and CMV-seropositive.

This CDR3 reads CASTMEGTGHNEQFF. The CDR3, as DNA: TGTGCCAGTACCATGGAAGGGACAGGCCACAATGAGCAGTTCTTC. The V call is TRBV19, the J call TRBJ2-1; TRBD1 matches at 8 bases. The CDR3 spans 15 residues. CDR1 is LNHDA, CDR2 SQIVND, per germline (reference sequence). Trimming cost V 7 bases and J 5 bases; bases outside gene matches: 10.